The 26 T cell receptor beta chains presented below share a single source sample, sequenced in a study of beta chain features in type 1 diabetes. Overall study findings and caveats: Across all four CD4+ subsets, people with type 1 diabetes showed modestly shorter TCRB CDR3s.

Of the isolated RNA, all was reverse transcribed, and so the sequenced material was expressed TCRB transcripts. This table comes from immunoSEQ multiplex PCR, and its TCRdb copy is limited to in-frame clones, with some not included. The table shows 280,000 or so clones, with about 15% occurring only once. No antigen is known for these receptors. The sequenced material came from naive CD4+ T cells from blood. Receptor source: a man aged 18 to 29 with type 1 diabetes.

The CDR3 bases are TGTGCCAGCCGTCTAGAACGTGAAAAACTGTTTTTT. It yields the protein CASRLEREKLFF. The V and J genes are TRBV25-1 and TRBJ1-4; D uncertain. Germline assignment: CDR1 MGHDK and CDR2 SYGVNS. Trimming pared 8 bases from V and 7 bases from J, leaving 11 bases between. This CDR3 has 12 amino acids.

Only a few counts were recorded for this clone. V usage is TRBV5-1 and J usage is TRBJ2-1; possibly TRBD1 for D (6 bases). The CDR3 loop spans 13 amino acids. From germline, CDR1 is SGHRS and CDR2 YFSETQ. The V gene lost 4 bases and the J gene lost 5 bases, with 10 bases spanning the gap. The CDR3, as DNA: TGCGCCAGCAGCCGGACAGCCGACAATGAGCAGTTCTTC. As protein: CASSRTADNEQFF.

The table lists this clone with a few counts. The chain links TRBV7-9 to TRBJ2-1; 9 nucleotides agree with TRBD1. Germline V gives CDR1 SEHNR, CDR2 FQNEAQ (reference sequence). This CDR3 spans 16 amino acids. The V and J ends lost 3 bases and 9 bases, in that order; junction bases with no gene match: 12. The CDR3 protein is CASSFRDREVSGEQFF. Written as DNA, the CDR3 is TGTGCCAGCAGCTTTCGGGACAGGGAGGTGTCGGGTGAGCAGTTCTTC.

DNA for the CDR3: TGCGCCAGCAGCTTGTCTCCTAGCCTGGGAGAAGAGACCCAGTACTTC. It is translated as CASSLSPSLGEETQYF. This chain joins TRBV5-1 and TRBJ2-5; D perhaps matches TRBD2 (5 bases). CDR3 length equals 16 residues. V lost 1 base to trimming and J lost 3 bases, with 16 bases between them. Germline CDR1 reads SGHRS; CDR2 reads YFSETQ.

The chain uses TRBV30 and TRBJ2-6, with D possibly being TRBD2 (6 bases). V lost 6 bases, J lost 1 base, and 13 bases lay in between. The CDR3 sequence is 15 residues long. The germline V gene has CDR1 GTSNPN and CDR2 SVGIG (reference sequence). The CDR3 DNA follows: TGTGCCTGTCCCGTTGGGGGGTCTGGGGCCAACGTCCTGACTTTC. Its protein is CACPVGGSGANVLTF.

This clone was seen only a few times. The rearrangement links TRBV7-2 to TRBJ1-1; D is uncertain. CDR1 is SGHTA and CDR2 is FQGNSA in the germline V gene. Trimming removed 7 bases from V and 5 bases from J, with 14 bases in between. The CDR3 is 13 amino acids. For the CDR3, the DNA is TGTGCCAGCACTACAGCGTCGGGAACTGAAGCTTTCTTT. Residues: CASTTASGTEAFF.

The chain couples TRBV5-4 to TRBJ2-7; 14 positions match TRBD2. The CDR3 runs 17 residues. The trim removed 4 bases at V and 4 bases at J, leaving 10 bases unmatched. Germline CDR1 SGHNT, CDR2 YYREEE (reference sequence). The CDR3 DNA sequence: TGTGCCAGCAGCGACGGGACTAGCGGGGGCCCAGGGTACGAGCAGTACTTC. Translated, it gives CASSDGTSGGPGYEQYF.

The chain uses TRBV4-2 and TRBJ2-2, with a weak D call TRBD2 (5 bases). In germline, CDR1 is LGHNA, CDR2 YNFKEQ. Trimming shortened V by 1 base and J by 3 bases, and 6 bases separated the two germline ends. CDR3 length equals 14 residues. The CDR3 loop is CASSQGGDTGELFF. The CDR3 DNA reads TGTGCCAGCAGCCAAGGGGGAGACACCGGGGAGCTGTTTTTT.

The genes are TRBV18 and TRBJ2-7; 7 bases are shared with TRBD1. Germline CDR1 is KGHSH and CDR2 is LQKENI. V lost 5 bases to trimming and J lost 0 bases; unmatched junction nucleotides: 4. The CDR3 runs to 14 residues. The CDR3 region is CASSTRQGSYEQYF. Here the CDR3 DNA reads TGTGCCAGCTCAACGCGACAGGGCTCCTACGAGCAGTACTTC.

The gene calls are TRBV29-1 and TRBJ2-7; the D gene is possibly TRBD1 (5 bases). The germline CDR1 and CDR2 sequences are SQVTM and ANQGSEA. CDR3 length: 12 residues. V dropped 5 bases and J dropped 2 bases, with 10 bases sitting between them. The CDR3 loop is CSVLDRAYEQYF. In DNA, the CDR3 is TGCAGCGTTTTAGACAGAGCCTACGAGCAGTACTTC.

This chain connects TRBV4-1 to TRBJ1-6; D unclear. V lost 0 bases to trimming and J lost 7 bases, with 10 bases between them. Germline loops: CDR1 MGHRA, CDR2 YSYEKL. The CDR3 sequence is 15 residues long. The CDR3 nucleotides read TGCGCCAGCAGCCAAGAATCGGGGTGGAATTCACCCCTCCACTTT. Translated, it gives CASSQESGWNSPLHF.

J is TRBJ2-2 and V is TRBV27, with 9 bases matching TRBD2. J was trimmed by 3 bases and V by 4 bases; bases with no gene match: 9. The germline V gene has CDR1 MNHEY and CDR2 SMNVEV (reference sequence). The length of the CDR3 is 17 residues. CDR3 nucleotide sequence: TGTGCCAGCAGTTCCCATTCGGGACTAGCATACACCGGGGAGCTGTTTTTT. Protein: CASSSHSGLAYTGELFF.

The CDR3 loop is CASSSDGVRGPGYTF. The CDR3, as DNA: TGTGCCAGCAGCTCCGACGGGGTCAGGGGGCCTGGCTACACCTTC. The chain combines TRBV7-2 with TRBJ1-2; 8 bases fit TRBD1. After removal of 4 bases from V and 7 bases from J, the junction contained 11 bases not matched to a gene. The germline CDR1 and CDR2 sequences are SGHTA and FQGNSA. The CDR3 loop spans 15 amino acids.

The chain links TRBV6-5 to TRBJ2-7, with 8 bases that match TRBD1. The J segment lost 8 bases and the V segment lost 6 bases, leaving 12 bases of the junction unmatched. Germline CDR1 and CDR2: MNHEY and SVGAGI. This CDR3 spans 14 amino acids. DNA of the CDR3: TGTGCCAGCAGACCCGAAATGGACAGGGCGCAGCAGTACTTC. Translating it yields CASRPEMDRAQQYF.

A few counts support this clone. V is TRBV28 and J is TRBJ2-7, with D perhaps matching TRBD2 (6 bases). The CDR3 totals 17 residues. Trimming removed 3 bases from V and 6 bases from J, with 24 bases in between. Germline V gives CDR1 MDHEN, CDR2 SYDVKM. The CDR3 loop is CASSLLAGSIGGSEQYF. Here the CDR3 DNA reads TGTGCCAGCAGTTTGTTAGCCGGCTCGATTGGGGGGAGCGAGCAGTACTTC.

This clone came up a few times. The rearrangement uses TRBV7-2 and TRBJ2-5, with 8 bases lining up with TRBD2. Germline V gene sequence: CDR1 SGHTA, CDR2 FQGNSA. The ends lost 0 bases at V and 7 bases at J; junction bases unmatched: 7. There are 15 residues in the CDR3. The CDR3 nucleotides read TGTGCCAGCAGCTTAGCTTGGCGGGCGGGAGGGACCCAGTACTTC. This sequence encodes CASSLAWRAGGTQYF.

There are a few counts of this clone. V usage is TRBV30 and J usage is TRBJ1-5; D may be TRBD1 (6 bases). The CDR3 runs to 15 residues. Looked up from germline, CDR1 is GTSNPN and CDR2 is SVGIG (reference sequence). Trimming left V 2 bases short and J 0 bases short, with 11 bases between. The CDR3 region is CAWSPGDHSNQPQHF. DNA for the CDR3: TGTGCCTGGAGTCCAGGGGATCATAGCAATCAGCCCCAGCATTTT.

The table lists this clone with a few counts. The gene calls are TRBV5-1 and TRBJ1-2, with D maybe TRBD1 (5 bases). Germline V gives CDR1 SGHRS, CDR2 YFSETQ. The CDR3 contains 14 residues. V dropped 1 base and J dropped 1 base, with 8 bases sitting between them. CDR3 amino acids: CASSLTGRNYGYTF. The DNA for the CDR3 is TGCGCCAGCAGCTTGACAGGCCGTAACTATGGCTACACCTTC.

In its sample, this clone was seen a few times. The chain employs TRBV2 and TRBJ2-7; D gene uncertain. CDR3 length: 12 residues. Trimming stripped 11 bases from V and 0 bases from J, with 11 bases between. Per the germline V gene, CDR1 is SNHLY and CDR2 is FYNNEI. The CDR3 here is CAARLDSYEQYF. CDR3 in DNA: TGTGCCGCAAGGCTAGACTCCTACGAGCAGTACTTC.

This clone appeared a few times. The V call is TRBV9, the J call TRBJ2-3; no clear D gene. The CDR3 contains 13 residues. In germline, CDR1 is SGDLS, CDR2 YYNGEE. V lost 4 bases and J 4 bases, leaving 10 bases between the germline ends. The CDR3 protein is CASSPRVSDTQYF. Written as DNA, the CDR3 is TGTGCCAGCAGCCCCCGAGTTTCAGATACGCAGTATTTT. Using reference TRBV9 and TRBJ2-3 for the parts outside the CDR3, the full variable domain is DSGVTQTPKHLITATGQRVTLRCSPRSGDLSVYWYQQSLDQGLQFLIQYYNGEERAKGNILERFSAQQFPDLHSELNLSSLELGDSALYFCASSPRVSDTQYFGPGTRLTVL.

The chain carries TRBV18 and TRBJ2-5; D is possibly TRBD2 (5 bases). This CDR3 region has 14 residues. Between the trimmed V and J ends, which lost 2 bases and 2 bases, there was a span of 9 bases. In germline, CDR1 is KGHSH, CDR2 LQKENI. The CDR3 bases are TGTGCCAGCTCACCATCAGAGGGACAAGAGACCCAGTACTTC. Protein: CASSPSEGQETQYF.

This rearrangement joins TRBV5-1 to TRBJ2-5; D might be TRBD1 (5 bases). CDR1 SGHRS and CDR2 YFSETQ come from the germline V gene. With 4 bases removed from V and 1 base from J, the gap between germline ends came to 17 bases. The CDR3 totals 16 residues. The CDR3 DNA sequence: TGCGCCAGCAGCCTTAGACAGACCCTTCGCCAAGAGACCCAGTACTTC. This encodes CASSLRQTLRQETQYF.

This clone was found a few times. The chain recombines TRBV5-1 with TRBJ2-2; TRBD1 might be the D (6 bases). Trimming stripped 0 bases from V and 2 bases from J, with 11 bases between. The CDR3 covers 16 residues. Looked up from germline, CDR1 is SGHRS and CDR2 is YFSETQ. The CDR3 spells CASSLASQGNTGELFF. CDR3 nucleotides: TGCGCCAGCAGCTTGGCCTCACAGGGAAACACCGGGGAGCTGTTTTTT. The whole variable domain, remainder taken from reference TRBV5-1 and TRBJ2-2, is KAGVTQTPRYLIKTRGQQVTLSCSPISGHRSVSWYQQTPGQGLQFLFEYFSETQRNKGNFPGRFSGRQFSNSRSEMNVSTLELGDSALYLCASSLASQGNTGELFFGEGSRLTVL.

The DNA for the CDR3 is TGTGCCAGCAGTGAACCGGGAGGGTACGAAGATACGCAGTATTTT. Its protein is CASSEPGGYEDTQYF. The chain has TRBV2 and TRBJ2-3; TRBD2 aligns across 8 bases. Germline V gene lookup returns CDR1 SNHLY and CDR2 FYNNEI. V trimming: 2 bases; J trimming: 5 bases; junction bases outside the gene matches: 6. The CDR3 has 15 residues.

This clone has a handful of counts. This chain joins TRBV7-9 and TRBJ1-2; 9 nucleotides agree with TRBD1. The CDR3 loop spans 16 amino acids. Germline loops: CDR1 SEHNR, CDR2 FQNEAQ (reference sequence). V dropped 4 bases and J dropped 4; count of bases not matched to a gene: 10. The chain's CDR3 is CASSYTTGGSLYGYTF. Written as DNA, the CDR3 is TGTGCCAGCAGCTATACGACAGGGGGTTCCCTCTATGGCTACACCTTC.

The rearrangement joins TRBV19 to TRBJ1-4, with D perhaps TRBD1 (6 bases). CDR1 and CDR2 (germline): LNHDA, SQIVND (reference sequence). Trimming shortened V by 9 bases and J by 6 bases, and 17 bases separated the two germline ends. CDR3 length: 14 amino acids. The CDR3 bases are TGTGCCAGCGGGGACACCAGGAGAGATGAAAAACTGTTTTTT. This encodes CASGDTRRDEKLFF.